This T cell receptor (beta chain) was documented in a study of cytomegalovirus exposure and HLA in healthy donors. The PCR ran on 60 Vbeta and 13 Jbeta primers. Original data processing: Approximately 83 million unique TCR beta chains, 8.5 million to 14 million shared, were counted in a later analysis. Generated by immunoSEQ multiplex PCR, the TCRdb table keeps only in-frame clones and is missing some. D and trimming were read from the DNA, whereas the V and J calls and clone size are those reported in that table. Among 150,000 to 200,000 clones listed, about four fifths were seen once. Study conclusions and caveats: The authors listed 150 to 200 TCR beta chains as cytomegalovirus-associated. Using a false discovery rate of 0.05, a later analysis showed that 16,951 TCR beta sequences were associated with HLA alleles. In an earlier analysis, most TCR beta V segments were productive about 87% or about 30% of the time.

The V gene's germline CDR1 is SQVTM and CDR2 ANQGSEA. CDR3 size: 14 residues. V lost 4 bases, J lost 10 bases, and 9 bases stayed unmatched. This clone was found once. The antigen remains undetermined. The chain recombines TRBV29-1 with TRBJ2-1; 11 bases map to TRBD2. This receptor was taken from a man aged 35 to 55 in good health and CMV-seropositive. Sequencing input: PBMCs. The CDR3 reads CSVALAGAQDEQFF. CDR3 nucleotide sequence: TGCAGCGTTGCACTAGCGGGAGCCCAGGACGAGCAGTTCTTC.